One sample yielded the 27 T cell receptor beta chains listed below, sequenced in a study of synovial regulatory T cells in juvenile arthritis. The assay was immunoSEQ multiplex PCR, and TCRdb's table has in-frame clones only and misses some. This sample's table has 7,700 or so clones. The sequenced sample was Treg cells from blood. Subset indicated: remaining (HLA-DR-negative) circulating blood Treg cells. These receptors all stem from a donor younger than 35 with juvenile idiopathic arthritis.

The V call is TRBV18, the J call TRBJ2-5; the D call from TCRdb, TRBD1, cannot be confirmed without DNA. The length of the CDR3 is 14 residues. The nucleotide record is missing. Per the germline V gene, CDR1 is KGHSH and CDR2 is LQKENI. The CDR3 protein is CASSPRDTGETQYF.

This clone is labeled medium-sized based on frequency. The chain is built from TRBV7-3 and TRBJ2-1; TCRdb reports TRBD2, a call that lacks DNA to check it against. This CDR3 spans 17 amino acids. DNA is not on record. The germline V gene encodes CDR1 SGHTA and CDR2 FQGTGA. The CDR3 region is CASSSSPTSGGLVEQFF.

V and J are TRBV19 and TRBJ1-1; TCRdb calls TRBD1, which cannot be checked without DNA. Germline loops: CDR1 LNHDA, CDR2 SQIVND (reference sequence). This CDR3 contains 13 residues. DNA was not recorded. The CDR3 sequence is CASKARGNTEAFF.

The chain is built from TRBV6-6 and TRBJ1-4; the D call of TRBD1 rests on TCRdb alone, since no DNA is present to check it. This CDR3 comprises 14 residues. No DNA has been recorded. Germline values: CDR1 MNHNY, CDR2 SVGAGI (reference sequence). CDR3 protein: CASSYGQGGEKLFF.

The chain combines TRBV11-1 with TRBJ2-1. The CDR3 is made up of 13 amino acids. The nucleotide record is missing. Per germline, CDR1 SGHAT and CDR2 FQDESV (reference sequence). CDR3 region: CASSLLGYNEQFF.

J is TRBJ1-2 and V is TRBV15; TCRdb selects TRBD1, and the lack of DNA leaves this call unchecked. This CDR3 is built from 17 residues. No nucleotide data were recorded. Germline V CDR1 and CDR2: LNHNV, YYDKDF (reference sequence). CDR3 amino acids: CATSRGDRGEANYGYTF. The full variable domain, rest sourced from reference TRBV15 and TRBJ1-2, is DAMVIQNPRYQVTQFGKPVTLSCSQTLNHNVMYWYQQKSSQAPKLLFHYYDKDFNNEADTPDNFQSRRPNTSFCFLDIRSPGLGDTAMYLCATSRGDRGEANYGYTFGSGTRLTVV.

The gene calls are TRBV19 and TRBJ2-3; TCRdb designates TRBD2, a call that cannot be tested without DNA. The CDR3 spans 13 residues. The coding DNA is unavailable. Per germline, CDR1 LNHDA and CDR2 SQIVND (reference sequence). The CDR3 is CASRYLAEDTQYF.

The genes are TRBV27 and TRBJ1-1. This CDR3 is built from 14 residues. The DNA is unrecorded. Per germline, CDR1 MNHEY and CDR2 SMNVEV (reference sequence). This CDR3 reads CASSTSRAGPEAFF.

CDR3 sequence reads: CASRGEGDGTEAFF. V usage is TRBV2 and J usage is TRBJ1-1. CDR3 length equals 14 residues. DNA for this receptor is not on file. Looked up from germline, CDR1 is SNHLY and CDR2 is FYNNEI.

This chain connects TRBV7-9 to TRBJ1-3; no DNA is available, so the TRBD1 call from TCRdb remains unchecked. This CDR3 is 13 amino acids long. No DNA accompanies this entry. Germline CDR1 is SEHNR and CDR2 is FQNEAQ (reference sequence). The CDR3 is CASSLPSGNTIYF.

This clone registers medium-sized (0.01 to 0.1%) by frequency. The rearrangement links TRBV6-1 to TRBJ1-2; the D call from TCRdb, TRBD1, cannot be confirmed without DNA. Germline loops: CDR1 MNHNS, CDR2 SASEGT. This CDR3 contains 17 residues. Only the protein is available. CDR3 sequence: CASSERSAGRGQVGYTF.

V usage is TRBV13 and J usage is TRBJ2-7; without DNA, the TCRdb call of TRBD2 cannot be checked. The CDR3 is 15 residues long. No DNA is given. The germline V gene encodes CDR1 PRHDT and CDR2 FYEKMQ (reference sequence). CDR3 loop: CASSLGRTSSYEQYF.

The chain carries TRBV7-8 and TRBJ2-7; as DNA is missing, the TRBD2 call by TCRdb cannot be tested. Looked up from germline, CDR1 is SGHVS and CDR2 is FQNEAQ. The CDR3 contains 12 residues. The coding DNA is unavailable. The CDR3 here is CASSVFAGEQYF.

CDR3 loop: CASTLGGIYGYTF. The chain combines TRBV5-4 with TRBJ1-2. CDR3 size: 13 residues. The entry carries no DNA sequence. CDR1 is SGHNT and CDR2 is YYREEE in the germline V gene (reference sequence).

The chain uses TRBV15 and TRBJ1-4. The germline gives CDR1 LNHNV, CDR2 YYDKDF (reference sequence). This CDR3 has 15 amino acids. No DNA sequence was recorded. The CDR3 loop is CATSRRGATNEKLFF.

The V call is TRBV18, the J call TRBJ1-6; the TCRdb call, TRBD1, lacks DNA for checking. Germline loops: CDR1 KGHSH, CDR2 LQKENI. The CDR3 contains 16 residues. The nucleotide record is missing. The CDR3 sequence is CASSPQGSPLDSPLHF.

This sequence joins TRBV7-2 and TRBJ2-1; TCRdb proposes TRBD2, but this gene call is untestable without DNA. The CDR3 runs to 15 residues. Nucleotide data are not available. CDR1 and CDR2 (germline): SGHTA, FQGNSA. The CDR3 sequence: CASSLGLAVYNEQFF.

The CDR3 is CASSEAGLDRFEQYF. The rearrangement joins TRBV2 to TRBJ2-7; the D gene TCRdb calls, TRBD2, cannot be checked with no DNA. Germline CDR1 is SNHLY and CDR2 is FYNNEI. CDR3 size: 15 residues. Only the protein sequence is given.

This chain links TRBV7-3 with TRBJ2-1; the TCRdb call, TRBD2, lacks DNA for checking. This CDR3 spans 15 amino acids. No nucleotide data were recorded. Germline assignment: CDR1 SGHTA and CDR2 FQGTGA. CDR3 loop: CASSEIGTSGMEQFF.

The J gene is TRBJ2-1, the V gene TRBV5-1; with no DNA, the TCRdb D assignment of TRBD1 cannot be verified. The CDR3 loop spans 15 amino acids. Only the protein is on record. CDR1 is SGHRS and CDR2 is YFSETQ in the germline V gene. This chain's CDR3 is CASGQGASSYNEQFF.

V gene TRBV23-1 combines with J gene TRBJ1-5; the TCRdb D gene call, TRBD1, has no DNA to confirm it. TRBV23-1 is marked as an open reading frame, function uncertain. The CDR3 length is 16 residues. The DNA is not on file. CDR3 in amino acids: CASSVQGASSNQPQHF.

CDR3 residues: CASNDWYTEAFF. The rearrangement uses TRBV6-1 and TRBJ1-1. In germline, CDR1 is MNHNS, CDR2 SASEGT. This CDR3 has 12 amino acids. The coding DNA is unavailable.

In terms of frequency, this clone is medium-sized. The chain is built from TRBV29-1 and TRBJ1-3. This CDR3 has 13 residues. No DNA is listed. The germline CDR1 and CDR2 sequences are SQVTM and ANQGSEA. CDR3 protein: CSVAGTAGNTIYF.

Considering frequency, this clone is medium-sized. V is TRBV20-1 and J is TRBJ2-1. This CDR3 has 11 residues. The DNA is not on file. Germline lookup yields CDR1 DFQATT and CDR2 SNEGSKA (reference sequence). The CDR3 region is CSADHYNEQFF.

The rearrangement uses TRBV2 and TRBJ1-5; absent DNA, TCRdb's TRBD1 call cannot be checked. CDR1 is SNHLY, CDR2 FYNNEI, per germline. The CDR3 consists of 13 residues. DNA is not recorded here. CDR3 loop: CASSDGGYQPQHF.

The chain is built from TRBV5-1 and TRBJ1-1. There are 16 residues in the CDR3. The DNA sequence is not available. Looked up from germline, CDR1 is SGHRS and CDR2 is YFSETQ. CDR3 sequence: CASSLAGQGGGTEAFF.

According to its frequency, this clone is medium-sized (0.01 to 0.1%). The V gene is TRBV7-2, the J gene TRBJ1-1. The CDR3 consists of 13 residues. The protein alone is recorded here. Germline V gene lookup returns CDR1 SGHTA and CDR2 FQGNSA. The CDR3 sequence is CASSPFVLAEAFF.